The 10 T cell receptor beta chains below come from one sample, sequenced in a study of T cells in Graves' hyperthyroidism and ophthalmopathy. RNA transcripts provided the source from which TCR beta CDR3 regions were amplified. TCR CDR3 regions were first amplified by RT-PCR with HTBI primers. TCRdb re-derived calls from the multiplex PCR reads in MiXCR, one entry per CDR3 protein. The top ten clones hold 3% to 4% of a sample with approximately 400,000 distinct CDR3 sequences, about 20% of them seen once. Sequencing was carried out using blood. These TCRs come from a young woman with Graves' hyperthyroidism.

This clonotype appeared many times. The junction departs from the called germline gene at one end, perhaps through a read error. The genes are TRBV20-1 and TRBJ1-1; D call uncertain. There are 11 residues in the CDR3. Germline assignment: CDR1 DFQATT and CDR2 SNEGSKA (reference sequence). CDR3 coding DNA: TGCAGCGCTAGGGAGAACACTGAAGCTTTCTTT. Its translation is CSARENTEAFF.

This clonotype was detected ten times or more. V gene TRBV6-2 or TRBV6-3 combines with J gene TRBJ1-1; 7 positions match TRBD1. CDR1 and CDR2 from the germline V gene are MNHEY and SVGEGT. V dropped 1 base and J dropped 7; count of bases not matched to a gene: 12. This CDR3 is 16 amino acids long. The CDR3 region has the DNA TGTGCCAGCAGTTACTTGAGGGGGCGTGAGGAGAATGAAGCTTTCTTT. Amino acids: CASSYLRGREENEAFF.

The sample holds a few counts of this clonotype. This sequence joins TRBV7-3 and TRBJ1-1; D gene unclear. This CDR3 has 13 amino acids. Trimming stripped 3 bases from V and 2 bases from J, with 7 bases between. Germline V gives CDR1 SGHTA, CDR2 FQGTGA. The CDR3 sequence: CASSFAQNTEAFF. DNA of the CDR3: TGTGCCAGCAGCTTTGCTCAAAACACTGAAGCTTTCTTT.

This clonotype was recorded at least ten times. This chain links TRBV10-3 with TRBJ1-1, with 7 bases aligning to TRBD1. Germline V gives CDR1 ENHRY, CDR2 SYGVKD. With 3 bases clipped from V and 6 bases from J, the junction kept 7 bases outside the gene matches. The length of the CDR3 is 14 residues. In DNA form, the CDR3 reads TGTGCCATCAGTGAACAGACAGGGTTCGCTGAAGCTTTCTTT. It yields the protein CAISEQTGFAEAFF.

The genes are TRBV20-1 and TRBJ2-7; TRBD1 matches 8 bases. Germline loops: CDR1 DFQATT, CDR2 SNEGSKA (reference sequence). The J segment lost 2 bases and the V segment lost 3 bases, leaving 0 bases of the junction unmatched. The CDR3 length is 12 residues. CDR3 in DNA: TGCAGTGCTAGGGGACAGGCCTACGAGCAGTACTTC. Its translation: CSARGQAYEQYF.

This clonotype has a count of ten or more. V is TRBV30 and J is TRBJ1-1; a weak D match, TRBD1 (5 bases). In germline, CDR1 is GTSNPN, CDR2 SVGIG (reference sequence). Deletions cut 0 bases from V and 6 bases from J, with 11 bases between. CDR3 length equals 13 residues. The DNA of the CDR3 is TGTGCCTGGAGTGTACTGGGGCCCGCTGAAGCTTTCTTT. Translation: CAWSVLGPAEAFF.

The chain recombines TRBV7-2 with TRBJ1-5; D possibly corresponds to TRBD1 (6 bases). This CDR3 spans 13 amino acids. CDR1 and CDR2 (germline): SGHTA, FQGNSA. Trimming pared 6 bases from V and 6 bases from J, leaving 12 bases between. CDR3 region: CASRGGLVQPQHF. The CDR3 nucleotides read TGTGCCAGCAGGGGGGGCCTGGTTCAGCCCCAGCATTTT.

The rearrangement joins TRBV6-1 to TRBJ1-1, with unresolved D. Germline-derived CDR1 and CDR2 are MNHNS and SASEGT. The V gene lost 5 bases and the J gene lost 4 bases, with 11 bases spanning the gap. The CDR3 has 13 amino acids. DNA of the CDR3: TGTGCCAGCAGTACCTTAGTTGGCACTGAAGCTTTCTTT. This codes for CASSTLVGTEAFF.

This clonotype occurred many times. The genes are TRBV5-1 and TRBJ1-2; no reliable D call. Between the trimmed V and J ends, which lost 0 bases and 4 bases, there was a span of 7 bases. Looked up from germline, CDR1 is SGHRS and CDR2 is YFSETQ. The CDR3 totals 13 residues. This CDR3 is CASSLEAGYGYTF. CDR3 nucleotides: TGCGCCAGCAGCTTGGAGGCCGGCTATGGCTACACCTTC.

This clonotype was counted ten times or more. The chain links TRBV12-3 or TRBV12-4 to TRBJ1-1; D gene ambiguous. The CDR3 sequence is 12 residues long. Trimming shortened V by 6 bases and J by 7 bases, and 12 bases separated the two germline ends. CDR3 protein: CASSPDLNEAFF. DNA of the CDR3: TGTGCCAGCAGCCCCGACCTCAATGAAGCTTTCTTT.